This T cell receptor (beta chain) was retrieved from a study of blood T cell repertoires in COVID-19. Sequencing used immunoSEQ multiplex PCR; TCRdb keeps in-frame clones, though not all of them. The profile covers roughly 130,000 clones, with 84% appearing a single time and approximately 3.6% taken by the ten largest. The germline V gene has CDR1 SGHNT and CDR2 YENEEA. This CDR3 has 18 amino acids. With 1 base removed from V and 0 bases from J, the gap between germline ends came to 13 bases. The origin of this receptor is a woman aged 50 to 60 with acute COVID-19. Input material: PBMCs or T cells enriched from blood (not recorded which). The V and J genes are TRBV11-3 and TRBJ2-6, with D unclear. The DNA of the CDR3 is TGTGCCAGCAGCTTAGGTCCAGGTGTATCCTCTGGGGCCAACGTCCTGACTTTC. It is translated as CASSLGPGVSSGANVLTF.